Listed below are T cell receptor beta chains from one sample, sequenced in a study of T cell repertoires in cytomegalovirus infection. Each CDR3 protein is one row after TCRdb ran MiXCR on the reads. The table lists hundreds of thousands of distinct CDR3 sequences, 30% to 40% of them singletons. No cognate antigen is known for these TCRs. The sequences come from cultured CD8+ T cells from PBMCs, collected from culture after CMV antigen stimulation. The receptors here all came from a human donor in good health (CMV status not recorded). Some clones in this sample may be carry-over from other donors' samples. Both conserved end residues are part of each CDR3. The D gene is left open where the match is weak. The size entry is marked missing in some rows and otherwise reads once, few, many or a size class.

J	V	D	size	DNA	CDR3
TRBJ2-7	TRBV20-1	TRBD1	-	TGCAGTGCTAGAGTTCGGGACAGGGGTTACGAGCAGTACTTC	CSARVRDRGYEQYF
TRBJ2-2	TRBV7-4	TRBD1	-	TGTGCCAGCAGCCACCGGGACAGGCGAACCGGGGAGCTGTTTTTT	CASSHRDRRTGELFF
TRBJ2-3	TRBV6-5	-	few	TGTGCCAGCAGTCCACTCGGGTCAGGCGAAACCACCGCGGATACGCAGTATTTT	CASSPLGSGETTADTQYF
TRBJ2-7	TRBV6-2/TRBV6-3	-	few	TGTGCCAGCAGTTACTCGAAAGAGGACGAGCAGTACTTC	CASSYSKEDEQYF
TRBJ2-2	TRBV5-5	-	once	TGTGCCAGCAGTCCCCTCGAAAGCTCGAACACCGGGGAGCTGTTTTTT	CASSPLESSNTGELFF
TRBJ2-1	TRBV27	-	-	TGTGCCAGCAGTCCCAGAATAGCGGTCATGCATGAGCAGTTCTTC	CASSPRIAVMHEQFF
TRBJ1-1	TRBV10-2	-	-	TGCGCCAGCAGTGATCTCACGGGCAGGACTGAAGCTTTCTTT	CASSDLTGRTEAFF
TRBJ2-1	TRBV7-9	TRBD2	-	TGTGCCAGCAGCGATACGGGGGGCGGGGGGTCCTACAATGAGCAGTTCTTC	CASSDTGGGGSYNEQFF
TRBJ2-1	TRBV5-6	TRBD1	-	TGTGCCAGCAGCCCCGACAGGGGGTTGGGTTATGAGCAGTTCTTC	CASSPDRGLGYEQFF
TRBJ1-2	TRBV18	-	-	TGTGCCATCAGGGCCCTTGCAAGGGGCTACACCTTC	CAIRALARGYTF
TRBJ1-2	TRBV20-1	-	-	TGCAGTGCTAGGAAACAGGATGGCTACACCTTC	CSARKQDGYTF
TRBJ2-7	TRBV7-9	-	few	TGTGCCAGCAGCCGGGGGACAGCTTACGAGCAGTACTTC	CASSRGTAYEQYF
TRBJ2-1	TRBV7-6	TRBD1	-	TGTGCCAGCAGCTTACTAGACAGGGGCTCCTACAATGAGCAGTTCTTC	CASSLLDRGSYNEQFF
TRBJ2-5	TRBV10-3	-	few	TGTGCCATCAGTGAGGAACAGCTCCAAGAGACCCAGTACTTC	CAISEEQLQETQYF
TRBJ2-3	TRBV7-6	-	many	TGTGCCAGCAGCTTAAATCTAGCAAAGGCAGATACGCAGTATTTT	CASSLNLAKADTQYF
TRBJ2-3	TRBV19	-	few	TGTGCCAGTAGACAGGGAGGAGCAGATACGCAGTATTTT	CASRQGGADTQYF
TRBJ2-1	TRBV28	TRBD1	-	TGTGCCAGCAGTTTCGATCTGGGGACAGGGGTCCGAAATGAGCAGTTCTTC	CASSFDLGTGVRNEQFF
TRBJ1-2	TRBV25-1	-	-	TGTGCCAGCAGTGACCGGGACGTCTATGGCTACACCTTC	CASSDRDVYGYTF
TRBJ2-6	TRBV9	-	-	TGTGCCAGCAGCGTAGTGGCAGGGCTCTCTGGGGCCAACGTCCTGACTTTC	CASSVVAGLSGANVLTF
TRBJ2-5	TRBV7-6	TRBD2	many	TGTGCCAGCAGCTTGGGACTAGCAGAAGAGACCCAGTACTTC	CASSLGLAEETQYF
TRBJ2-7	TRBV27	-	few	TGTGCCAGCAGTTTAGGGATGAACCGAAACGAGCAGTACTTC	CASSLGMNRNEQYF
TRBJ1-5	TRBV6-6	-	-	TGTGTCAGCAGTCCTATACAGGGAAGCCAGCCCCAGCATTTT	CVSSPIQGSQPQHF
TRBJ2-5	TRBV12-3/TRBV12-4	-	-	TGTGCCAGCAGCTACTTGGGGACTCCCACCGGAGAGACCCAGTACTTC	CASSYLGTPTGETQYF
TRBJ1-5	TRBV6-1	TRBD1	-	TGTGCCAGCAATGACAGGGACAGGCGGCAGCCCCAGCATTTT	CASNDRDRRQPQHF
TRBJ2-1	TRBV7-6	-	few	TGTGCCAGCAGGCGGCCGTTTCCAAATACCGACAATGAGCAGTTCTTC	CASRRPFPNTDNEQFF
TRBJ2-3	TRBV7-3	TRBD2	-	TGTGCCAGCAGCCCTGGACTAGCGGGGGTGCGAGGAGATACGCAGTATTTT	CASSPGLAGVRGDTQYF
TRBJ1-1	TRBV19	-	few	TGTGCCAGTAGTATTGACGGGTACACTGAAGCTTTCTTT	CASSIDGYTEAFF
TRBJ2-5	TRBV5-6	TRBD1	few	TGTGCCAGCAGCTTGGGGACAGGGGGCGTAAAGACCCAGTACTTC	CASSLGTGGVKTQYF
TRBJ2-3	TRBV4-1	-	-	TGTGCCAGCAGCATCACTGGCGTCGCAGATACGCAGTATTTT	CASSITGVADTQYF
TRBJ2-3	TRBV7-2	-	many	TGTGCCAGCAGCTTGATACAGGGTCCAGATACGCAGTATTTT	CASSLIQGPDTQYF
TRBJ1-6	TRBV4-3	TRBD1	-	TGCGCCAGCAGCCAATACAGGGGTGTTTATTCACCCCTCCACTTT	CASSQYRGVYSPLHF
TRBJ2-2	TRBV6-2/TRBV6-3	-	-	TGTGCCAGCAGTTACGTACCCCCTCTCGGCGGGGAGCTGTTTTTT	CASSYVPPLGGELFF
TRBJ2-5	TRBV12-3/TRBV12-4	TRBD2	-	TGTGCCAGCAGCCCTAGGGGGCTAGCGGGGAGCCGCTGGGAGACCCAGTACTTC	CASSPRGLAGSRWETQYF
TRBJ1-5	TRBV5-5	TRBD1	-	TGTGCCAGCAGCTACAGGGGGGAAAATAGCAATCAGCCCCAGCATTTT	CASSYRGENSNQPQHF
TRBJ1-1	TRBV27	-	few	TGTGCCAGCAGTTTATCGGGGTACTCCACTGAAGCTTTCTTT	CASSLSGYSTEAFF
TRBJ1-1	TRBV9	-	-	TGTGCCAGCAGCGTAGGCGGGGGGCATACTGAAGCTTTCTTT	CASSVGGGHTEAFF
TRBJ2-1	TRBV12-3/TRBV12-4	TRBD1	many	TGTGCCAGCAGTTACGTCATCCGGGACAGGGAAAGAGGCTCCTACAATGAGCAGTTCTTC	CASSYVIRDRERGSYNEQFF
TRBJ1-1	TRBV6-4	TRBD1	few	TGTGCCAGCAGGGCGACAGGGTATACTGAAGCTTTCTTT	CASRATGYTEAFF
TRBJ2-1	TRBV10-3	TRBD2	-	TGTGCCATCAGTGAGTTAACTAGCGGGGGGGCCTACAATGAGCAGTTCTTC	CAISELTSGGAYNEQFF
TRBJ1-1	TRBV7-3	-	few	TGTGCCAGCAGCCTTGGCGGGGGGGTCACTGAAGCTTTCTTT	CASSLGGGVTEAFF
TRBJ1-1	TRBV7-6	-	few	TGTGCCAGCATTACCGATACGGACGAGTTGAACACTGAAGCTTTCTTT	CASITDTDELNTEAFF
TRBJ2-5	TRBV7-9	TRBD1	-	TGTGCCAGCAGCTTAATCCCAACAGGGGGACGGGAGACCCAGTACTTC	CASSLIPTGGRETQYF
TRBJ2-5	TRBV7-2	-	few	TGTGCCAGCAGCCTTCGGTGGGAGACCCAGTACTTC	CASSLRWETQYF
TRBJ2-1	TRBV7-3	TRBD2	many	TGTGCCAGCAGCTTAGAGGTAGCGGGGGTCAACAATGAGCAGTTCTTC	CASSLEVAGVNNEQFF
TRBJ2-1	TRBV5-1	TRBD1	-	TGCGCCAGCAGGTCCGACAGGGCAAATGAGCTGTTCTTC	CASRSDRANELFF
TRBJ2-7	TRBV4-1	-	-	TGCGCCAGCAGCCAAGGGACCGAGTTCGAGCAGTACTTC	CASSQGTEFEQYF
TRBJ2-7	TRBV7-2	-	-	TGTACCAGCAACGGGAACTCCTACGAGCAGTACTTC	CTSNGNSYEQYF
TRBJ2-5	TRBV7-8	TRBD1	many	TGTGCCAGCAGCTCACCGGGACAGTACCAAGAGACCCAGTACTTC	CASSSPGQYQETQYF
TRBJ1-3	TRBV10-3	-	many	TGTGCCATCAGTGAGTCGATACAGATTGTTACTGGAAACACCATATATTTT	CAISESIQIVTGNTIYF
TRBJ1-1	TRBV25-1	-	-	TGTGCCAGCAGATCAGACACGAACACTGAAGCTTTCTTT	CASRSDTNTEAFF
TRBJ2-7	TRBV6-6	TRBD1	few	TGTGCCAGCGGTCCCCTGGGGACAGGGAGCGACGAGCAGTACTTC	CASGPLGTGSDEQYF
TRBJ2-2	TRBV19	-	-	TGTGCCAGTAGTAGACAAGTACTTACCGGGGAGCTGTTTTTT	CASSRQVLTGELFF
TRBJ2-3	TRBV2	TRBD2	-	TGTGCCAGCAGTTCCCGACTAGCGGGGAGAACAGATACGCAGTATTTT	CASSSRLAGRTDTQYF